This note documents a single T cell receptor (beta chain) sequence. Repertoires were generated with immunoSEQ multiplex PCR, while TCRdb's copy carries only in-frame clones and drops some. The profile shows some 70,000 clones, roughly 71% of them singletons. This entry comes from a study of blood T cell repertoires in COVID-19. Overall study context: Researchers got acute and convalescent COVID-19 samples from the United States, Italy and Spain.

V dropped 3 bases and J dropped 7 bases, with 15 bases sitting between them. Germline assignment: CDR1 LNHNV and CDR2 YYDKDF (reference sequence). The CDR3 has 14 amino acids. The genes are TRBV15 and TRBJ2-5, with a possible D match to TRBD1 (6 bases). The receptor's source is a man in his 60s with COVID-19, enrolled during active disease. The sample comprised peripheral blood. For the CDR3, the DNA is TGTGCCACCAGCAGGGACTCAGGGGCTCGGACCCAGTACTTC. This encodes CATSRDSGARTQYF.